The rows below give T cell receptor beta chains drawn from one sample of a study of blood T cell repertoires in COVID-19. Sequenced by immunoSEQ multiplex PCR; TCRdb stores in-frame clones only, minus some. The sample includes hundreds of thousands of clones, around 89% of them seen just once. Source material: PBMCs or T cells enriched from blood (not recorded which). The receptors were gathered from a man aged 18 to 29 who had recovered from COVID-19. The CDR3 runs from the conserved cysteine through the conserved F or W. The order of the fields is J gene, CDR3 length, V gene, clone size, D gene, CDR3 DNA, CDR3 protein. A D gene is named only where the DNA matches it firmly. Part of the rows lack a size; the others show once, few, many or a class for expanded clones.

>TRBJ2-7|16|TRBV6-5|.|TRBD1
TGTGCCAGCAGTTACCAACCGGGACAGGGAGTACGCGAGCAGTACTTC
CASSYQPGQGVREQYF
>TRBJ1-2|12|TRBV28|.|.
TGTGCCAGCAGCCTCGGACAGTATGGCTACACCTTC
CASSLGQYGYTF
>TRBJ2-1|13|TRBV11-3|.|.
TGTGCCAGCAGCTTAGATAATAGCAATGAGCAGTTCTTC
CASSLDNSNEQFF
>TRBJ1-5|16|TRBV1|.|.
TGCACCAGCAGCCAGGCGGACAGCCAATACAATCAGCCCCAGCATTTT
CTSSQADSQYNQPQHF
>TRBJ2-4|15|TRBV10-3|once|TRBD1
TGTGCCATCAGCGGTCAGGGGGCCGGGGGAAACATTCAGTACTTC
CAISGQGAGGNIQYF
>TRBJ1-4|13|TRBV3-1/TRBV3-2|.|.
TGTGCCAGCAGCCAAGAAGGGGTTGAAAAACTGTTTTTT
CASSQEGVEKLFF
>TRBJ2-5|13|TRBV5-1|.|.
TGCGCCAGCAGCTACGCGGAGGGGGAGACCCAGTACTTC
CASSYAEGETQYF
>TRBJ2-1|15|TRBV18|.|TRBD2
TGTGCCAGCTCCCTCCAGCGGGGGAATTACAATGAGCAGTTCTTC
CASSLQRGNYNEQFF
>TRBJ1-2|13|TRBV3-1/TRBV3-2|once|TRBD1
TGTGCCAGCAGCCAAGGGACAGGGTTAGGCTACACCTTC
CASSQGTGLGYTF
>TRBJ2-7|14|TRBV19|.|TRBD1
TGTGCCAGTAGTACCTCGACAGGGCTCTACGAGCAGTACTTC
CASSTSTGLYEQYF
>TRBJ2-3|18|TRBV9|.|TRBD2
TGTGCCAGCAGCGATGGACTAGCGGGGCCCGCTAGCACAGATACGCAGTATTTT
CASSDGLAGPASTDTQYF
>TRBJ2-3|16|TRBV19|.|TRBD2
TGTGCCAGTAGTATAGACGGTAGCGGGGGCACAGATACGCAGTATTTT
CASSIDGSGGTDTQYF
>TRBJ1-5|15|TRBV5-8|.|.
TGTGCCAGCAGCCTCAGCGGGATTGGGAATCAGCCCCAGCATTTT
CASSLSGIGNQPQHF
>TRBJ1-3|17|TRBV19|.|.
TGTGCCAGTAGTATAGATCTGGGCAGGGGCCGAAGAAACACCATATATTTT
CASSIDLGRGRRNTIYF
>TRBJ1-5|14|TRBV24-1|.|.
TGTGCCACCAGTCCCGGGGGGGGGAATCAGCCCCAGCATTTT
CATSPGGGNQPQHF
>TRBJ2-1|15|TRBV19|once|.
TGTGCCAGTAGTATAGATCTCCCCCTAGGTATCGAGCAGTTCTTC
CASSIDLPLGIEQFF
>TRBJ1-5|14|TRBV19|.|TRBD1
TGTGCCAGTAGTTCAGGACAGGTTCTTCAGCCCCAGCATTTT
CASSSGQVLQPQHF
>TRBJ1-5|16|TRBV19|.|.
TGTGCCAGTAGTATCGGGGATCCTTATAGCAATCAGCCCCAGCATTTT
CASSIGDPYSNQPQHF
>TRBJ2-3|18|TRBV3-1/TRBV3-2|.|TRBD2
TGTGCCAGCAGCTCCTCTTGGACTAGCGGGGAGAACACAGATACGCAGTATTTT
CASSSSWTSGENTDTQYF
>TRBJ2-3|15|TRBV27|.|TRBD1
TGTGCCAGCAGAATACAGGGGGCGAACACAGATACGCAGTATTTT
CASRIQGANTDTQYF
>TRBJ1-2|17|TRBV6-1|.|.
TGTGCCAGCAGTGAAGCTATGATTGTCGGGGGGGCTGGTGGCTACACCTTC
CASSEAMIVGGAGGYTF
>TRBJ1-1|12|TRBV18|once|.
TGTGCCAGCTCAGCAGAGAACACTGAAGCTTTCTTT
CASSAENTEAFF
>TRBJ1-5|14|TRBV28|once|TRBD1
TGTGCCAGCAGGGCAACAGGGGTTCGTCAGCCCCAGCATTTT
CASRATGVRQPQHF
>TRBJ2-1|15|TRBV11-3|once|TRBD1
TGTGCCAGCAGCTTAGGTGGGGACAGGTTTAATGAGCAGTTCTTC
CASSLGGDRFNEQFF
>TRBJ1-4|15|TRBV29-1|.|.
TGCAGCGTTTTGGGGCTTACTGCAACTAATGAAAAACTGTTTTTT
CSVLGLTATNEKLFF
>TRBJ2-7|13|TRBV18|once|.
TGTGCCAGCTCACCATCCGGGACAAACGAGCAGTACTTC
CASSPSGTNEQYF
>TRBJ1-4|17|TRBV6-2/TRBV6-3|.|.
TGTGCCAGCAGTTACGGGTGGAAGACAACGCGAGAAGAAAAACTGTTTTTT
CASSYGWKTTREEKLFF
>TRBJ2-7|14|TRBV29-1|.|TRBD1
TGCAGCGCTACAGGGGTAAGCGGACCCTACGAGCAGTACTTC
CSATGVSGPYEQYF
>TRBJ2-1|13|TRBV7-2|.|.
TGTGCCAGCAGCTTAGCGGGAGTGGAACCGGGAGTCTTC
CASSLAGVEPGVF
>TRBJ2-7|12|TRBV5-8|.|.
TGTGCCAGCAGCTTGGGCGGGGACGAGCAGTACTTC
CASSLGGDEQYF
>TRBJ2-5|17|TRBV2|.|TRBD2
TGTGCCAGCAGTGATTTCGGGTCTAGCGGTTATCAAGAGACCCAGTACTTC
CASSDFGSSGYQETQYF
>TRBJ2-7|13|TRBV5-4|.|.
TGTGCCAGCAGCTTGTCCCCTTCCTACGAGCAGTACTTC
CASSLSPSYEQYF
>TRBJ2-6|19|TRBV15|.|.
TGTGCCACCAGCAGAGTAGCCCAGGGGAGCAGGTCTGGGGCCAACGTCCTGACTTTC
CATSRVAQGSRSGANVLTF
>TRBJ1-2|12|TRBV14|few|.
TGTGCCAGCAGCCAAACCCCTAATGGCTACACCTTC
CASSQTPNGYTF
>TRBJ2-3|13|TRBV10-3|.|TRBD2
TGTGCCATCAGACTAGGGAGGGCAGATACGCAGTATTTT
CAIRLGRADTQYF
>TRBJ2-1|16|TRBV28|.|TRBD1
TGTGCCAGCAGCCACGACAGGGGCTGGGGTTGGAATGAGCAGTTCTTC
CASSHDRGWGWNEQFF
>TRBJ1-5|12|TRBV28|.|.
TGTGCCAGCAGTTTACTTAATCAGCCCCAGCATTTT
CASSLLNQPQHF
>TRBJ2-2|13|TRBV5-6|.|TRBD1
TGTGCCAGCAGCTTCAGGGGGACCGGGGAGCTGTTTTTT
CASSFRGTGELFF
>TRBJ2-3|15|TRBV5-1|.|TRBD1
TGCGCCAGCAGCCGGACCGGGACAGGGACAGATACGCAGTATTTT
CASSRTGTGTDTQYF
>TRBJ1-1|18|TRBV11-2|.|TRBD1
TGTGCCAGCAGCTATTCAGGGGGCAAGGCCCGTATGAACACTGAAGCTTTCTTT
CASSYSGGKARMNTEAFF
>TRBJ1-4|15|TRBV4-1|.|.
TGCGCCAGCAGCCCCTTGGGGGAGGGACTAGAAAAACTGTTTTTT
CASSPLGEGLEKLFF
>TRBJ1-4|15|TRBV9|.|TRBD1
TGTGCCAGCAGCTTCGGACAGGACATTAATGAAAAACTGTTTTTT
CASSFGQDINEKLFF
>TRBJ2-7|16|TRBV28|.|TRBD1
TGTGCCAGCACCAAACCACCGGGACAGGGGGCTAACGAGCAGTACTTC
CASTKPPGQGANEQYF
>TRBJ2-2|14|TRBV4-1|few|.
TGCGCCAGCAGCAAACAGGGCGGCACCGGGGAGCTGTTTTTT
CASSKQGGTGELFF
>TRBJ1-1|14|TRBV9|few|TRBD1
TGTGCCAGCAGCGTAGCCTACAGGGGCACTGAAGCTTTCTTT
CASSVAYRGTEAFF
>TRBJ2-6|16|TRBV9|.|.
TGTGCCAGCAGCCCTACAGGGATCTCCGGGGCCAACGTCCTGACTTTC
CASSPTGISGANVLTF
>TRBJ1-1|12|TRBV28|.|.
TGTGCCAGCAGTTTAGGGAGTACTGAAGCTTTCTTT
CASSLGSTEAFF
>TRBJ2-1|14|TRBV5-1|.|TRBD2
TGCGCCAGCAGCGCTAGCGGGGGCTACAATGAGCAGTTCTTC
CASSASGGYNEQFF
>TRBJ2-5|14|TRBV5-1|.|.
TGCGCCAGCAGCCCCAGGGAAGGGCAAGAGACCCAGTACTTC
CASSPREGQETQYF
>TRBJ2-1|17|TRBV7-2|.|TRBD2
TGTGCCAGCAGGAGGGGGCCGGGGACTAGCGGAAACAATGAGCAGTTCTTC
CASRRGPGTSGNNEQFF
>TRBJ1-5|17|TRBV4-3|.|.
TGCGCCAGTAGCCGGGACAACAACTATCCTGGCAATCAGCCCCAGCATTTT
CASSRDNNYPGNQPQHF
>TRBJ1-5|19|TRBV28|.|.
TGTGCCAGCAGTCCGGCCTCGGGGGGTGCGGACTACAGCAATCAGCCCCAGCATTTT
CASSPASGGADYSNQPQHF
>TRBJ2-7|14|TRBV3-1/TRBV3-2|.|TRBD2
TGTGCCAGCAGTACCGGGACTAGCGGCTACGAGCAGTACTTC
CASSTGTSGYEQYF
>TRBJ1-4|15|TRBV4-2|few|TRBD1
TGTGCCAGCAGCCAAGTACAGGGGATTCGGGAAAAACTGTTTTTT
CASSQVQGIREKLFF
>TRBJ1-2|15|TRBV4-3|few|.
TGCGCCAGCAGCCAAGGGCAGGATCCTCTCTATGGCTACACCTTC
CASSQGQDPLYGYTF
>TRBJ2-7|14|TRBV5-4|.|TRBD1
TGTGCCAGCAGCTTCGGGACAGACTCCTACGAGCAGTACTTC
CASSFGTDSYEQYF
>TRBJ2-3|16|TRBV6-1|.|TRBD2
TGTGCCAGCAGTGAAGGGAACGCGCGGGAGAGGTATACGCAGTATTTT
CASSEGNARERYTQYF
>TRBJ2-7|12|TRBV11-2|.|.
TGTGCCAGCAGCTTTGGGGGCCACGAGCAGTACTTC
CASSFGGHEQYF